This T cell receptor beta chain was sequenced during a study of shared clonotypes between healthy human individuals. Findings and caveats of the study: What naive subsets generally showed was a larger estimated richness than memory subsets showed.

Remarks on this clone: The antigen remains unidentified. Different DNA sequences within this sample yield the same CDR3.

Here immunoSEQ multiplex PCR was the method, and the copy in TCRdb shows in-frame clones only, minus some. The sample holds approximately 2.5 million clones, roughly 93% seen once. The V segment lost 6 bases and the J segment 6 bases; nucleotides outside the gene matches: 1. The CDR3 is 13 residues long. Germline V gene data show CDR1 as LNHDA and CDR2 as SQIVND (reference sequence). Sequencing input: naive CD4+ T cells from PBMCs. Subset reported: CD45RA+ positively selected. The chain recombines TRBV19 with TRBJ1-5; 11 bases agree with TRBD1. The TCR originated in a man between 18 and 35 years old in good health. Some clones in this sample may be carry-over from other donors' samples. CDR3 region: CASRGTGGQPQHF. The CDR3 nucleotides read TGTGCCAGTAGGGGGACAGGGGGTCAGCCCCAGCATTTT.